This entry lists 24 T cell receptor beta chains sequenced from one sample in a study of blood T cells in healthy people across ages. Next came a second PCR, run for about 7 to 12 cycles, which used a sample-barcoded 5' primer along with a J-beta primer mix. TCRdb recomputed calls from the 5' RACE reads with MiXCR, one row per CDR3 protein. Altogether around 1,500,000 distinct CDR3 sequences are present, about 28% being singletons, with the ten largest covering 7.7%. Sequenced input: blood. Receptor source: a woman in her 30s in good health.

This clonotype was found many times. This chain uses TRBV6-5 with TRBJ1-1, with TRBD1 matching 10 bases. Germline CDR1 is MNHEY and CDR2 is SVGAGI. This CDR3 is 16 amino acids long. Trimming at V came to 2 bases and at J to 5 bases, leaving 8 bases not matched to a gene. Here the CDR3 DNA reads TGTGCCAGCAGTTACCGCTCCGGGACAGGGGTTACTGAAGCTTTCTTT. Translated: CASSYRSGTGVTEAFF.

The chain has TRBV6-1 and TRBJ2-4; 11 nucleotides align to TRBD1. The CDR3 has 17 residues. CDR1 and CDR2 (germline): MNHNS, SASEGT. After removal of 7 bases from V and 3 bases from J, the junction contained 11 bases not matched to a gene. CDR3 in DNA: TGTGCCAGCAATCGACCCGGGACAGGGGGAAACAAAAACATTCAGTACTTC. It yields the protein CASNRPGTGGNKNIQYF.

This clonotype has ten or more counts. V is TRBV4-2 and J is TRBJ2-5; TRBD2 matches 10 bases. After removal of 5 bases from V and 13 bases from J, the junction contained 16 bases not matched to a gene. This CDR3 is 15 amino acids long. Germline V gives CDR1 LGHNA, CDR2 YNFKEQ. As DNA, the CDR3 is TGTGCCAGCAGCGTCCTAGCGGGGGTCCACAATCCGCTGTACTTC. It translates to CASSVLAGVHNPLYF.

The CDR3 DNA reads TGTGCCAGCAGTTCCCGGGACCGGCGGGGCTACACCTTC. It codes for CASSSRDRRGYTF. This chain joins TRBV27 and TRBJ1-2; TRBD1 might be the D (5 bases). This CDR3 has 13 amino acids. Germline V CDR1 and CDR2: MNHEY, SMNVEV (reference sequence). Trimming took 4 bases from V and 8 from J, leaving 14 bases between them.

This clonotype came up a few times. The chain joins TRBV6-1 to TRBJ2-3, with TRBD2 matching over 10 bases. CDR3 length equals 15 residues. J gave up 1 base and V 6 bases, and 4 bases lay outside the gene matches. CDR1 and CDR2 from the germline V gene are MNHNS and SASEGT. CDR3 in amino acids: CASSKGTSGTDTQYF. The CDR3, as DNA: TGTGCCAGCAGCAAGGGGACTAGCGGCACAGATACGCAGTATTTT.

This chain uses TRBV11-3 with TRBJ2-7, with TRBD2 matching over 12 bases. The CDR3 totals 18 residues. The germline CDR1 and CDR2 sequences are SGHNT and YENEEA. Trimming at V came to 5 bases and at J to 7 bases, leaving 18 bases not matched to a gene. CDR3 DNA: TGTGCCAGCAGCCCCTTCCCTATGGCTAGCGGGAGGGGAGGTGAGCAGTACTTC. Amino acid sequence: CASSPFPMASGRGGEQYF.

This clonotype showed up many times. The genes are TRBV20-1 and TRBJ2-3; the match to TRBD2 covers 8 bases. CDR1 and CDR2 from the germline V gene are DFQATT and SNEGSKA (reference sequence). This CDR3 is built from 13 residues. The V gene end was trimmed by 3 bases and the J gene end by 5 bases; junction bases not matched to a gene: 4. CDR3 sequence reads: CSARGGGRDTQYF. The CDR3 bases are TGCAGTGCTAGGGGCGGGGGGCGAGATACGCAGTATTTT.

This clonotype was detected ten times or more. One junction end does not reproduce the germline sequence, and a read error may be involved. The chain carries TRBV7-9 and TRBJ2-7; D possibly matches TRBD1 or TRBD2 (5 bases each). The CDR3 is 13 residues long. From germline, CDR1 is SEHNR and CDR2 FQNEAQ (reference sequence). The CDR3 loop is CAGSGVRGYEQYF. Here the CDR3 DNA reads TGTGCCGGCAGTGGGGTGAGGGGTTACGAGCAGTACTTC. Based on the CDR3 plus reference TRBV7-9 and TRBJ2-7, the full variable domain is DTGVSQNPRHKITKRGQNVTFRCDPISEHNRLYWYRQTLGQGPEFLTYFQNEAQLEKSRLLSDRFSAERPKGSFSTLEIQRTEQGDSAMYLCAGSGVRGYEQYFGPGTRLTVT.

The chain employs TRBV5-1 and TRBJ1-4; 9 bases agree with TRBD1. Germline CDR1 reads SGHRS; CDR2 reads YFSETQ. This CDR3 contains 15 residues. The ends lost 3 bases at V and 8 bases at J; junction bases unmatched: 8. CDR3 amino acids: CASSSTGGGLEKLFF. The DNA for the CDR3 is TGCGCCAGCAGCTCTACAGGGGGCGGCCTCGAAAAACTGTTTTTT.

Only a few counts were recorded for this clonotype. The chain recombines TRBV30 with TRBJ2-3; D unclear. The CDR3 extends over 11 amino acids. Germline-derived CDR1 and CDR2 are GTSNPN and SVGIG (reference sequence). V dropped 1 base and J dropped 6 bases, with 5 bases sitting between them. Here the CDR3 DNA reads TGTGCCTGGAGTGGATCGGATACGCAGTATTTT. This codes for CAWSGSDTQYF. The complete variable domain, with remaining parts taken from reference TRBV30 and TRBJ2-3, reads SQTIHQWPATLVQPVGSPLSLECTVEGTSNPNLYWYRQAAGRGLQLLFYSVGIGQISSEVPQNLSASRPQDRQFILSSKKLLLSDSGFYLCAWSGSDTQYFGPGTRLTVL.

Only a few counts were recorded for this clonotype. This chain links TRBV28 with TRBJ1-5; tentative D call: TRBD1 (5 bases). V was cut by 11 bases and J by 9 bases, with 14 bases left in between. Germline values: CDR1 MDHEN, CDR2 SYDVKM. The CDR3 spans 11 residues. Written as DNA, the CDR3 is TGTGCCGTGGGGGAAAAAAGGCCCCAGCATTTT. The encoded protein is CAVGEKRPQHF.

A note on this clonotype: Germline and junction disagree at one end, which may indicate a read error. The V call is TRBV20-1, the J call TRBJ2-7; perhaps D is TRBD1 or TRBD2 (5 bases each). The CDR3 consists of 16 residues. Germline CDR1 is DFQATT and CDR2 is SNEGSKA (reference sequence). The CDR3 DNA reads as TGCAGTGCTACGGATCTTAGAGGGGTATGGGCCTACGAGCTGTACTTC. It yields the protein CSATDLRGVWAYELYF.

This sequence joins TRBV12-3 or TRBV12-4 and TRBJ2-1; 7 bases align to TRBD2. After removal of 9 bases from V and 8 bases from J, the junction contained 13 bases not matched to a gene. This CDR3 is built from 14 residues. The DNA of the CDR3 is TGTGCCAGGTCGACGGGTCTAGCGGACCATGAGCAGTTCTTC. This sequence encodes CARSTGLADHEQFF.

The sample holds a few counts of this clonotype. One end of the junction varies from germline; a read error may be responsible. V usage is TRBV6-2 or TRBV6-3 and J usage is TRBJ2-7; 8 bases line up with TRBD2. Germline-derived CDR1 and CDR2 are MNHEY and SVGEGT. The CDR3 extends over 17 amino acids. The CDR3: CAGSYTSELAAAYEQYF. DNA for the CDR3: TGTGCCGGCAGTTACACGTCGGAACTAGCGGCAGCCTACGAGCAGTACTTC.

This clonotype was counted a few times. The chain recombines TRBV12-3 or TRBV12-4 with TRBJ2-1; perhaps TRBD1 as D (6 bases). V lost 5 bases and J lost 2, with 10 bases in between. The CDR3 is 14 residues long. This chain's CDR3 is CASSHRVAYNEQFF. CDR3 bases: TGTGCCAGCAGTCACAGGGTAGCCTACAATGAGCAGTTCTTC.

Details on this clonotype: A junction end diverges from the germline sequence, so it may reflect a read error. In nucleotides, the CDR3 is TGTGCCAGCAGCTTATACTCCTACGGGCAGTACTTC. As protein: CASSLYSYGQYF. The rearrangement links TRBV7-2 to TRBJ2-7; no clear D gene. Germline values: CDR1 SGHTA, CDR2 FQGNSA. This CDR3 has 12 residues.

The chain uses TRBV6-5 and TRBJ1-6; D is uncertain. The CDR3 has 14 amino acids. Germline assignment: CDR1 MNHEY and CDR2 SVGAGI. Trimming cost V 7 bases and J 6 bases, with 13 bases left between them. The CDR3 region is CASTPGSLNSPLHF. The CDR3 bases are TGTGCCAGCACCCCAGGCTCCCTTAATTCACCCCTCCACTTT.

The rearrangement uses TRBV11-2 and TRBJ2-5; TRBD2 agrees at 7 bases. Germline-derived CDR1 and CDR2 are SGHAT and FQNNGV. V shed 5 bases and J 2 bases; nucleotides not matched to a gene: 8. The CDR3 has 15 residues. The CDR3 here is CASSLPLAEQETQYF. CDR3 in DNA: TGTGCCAGCAGCCTTCCGCTAGCGGAACAAGAGACCCAGTACTTC.

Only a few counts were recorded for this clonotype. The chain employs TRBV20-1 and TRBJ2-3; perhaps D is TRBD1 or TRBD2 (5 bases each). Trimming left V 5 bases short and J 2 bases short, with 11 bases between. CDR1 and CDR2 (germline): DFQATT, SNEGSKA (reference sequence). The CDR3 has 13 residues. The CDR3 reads CSAGAEATDTQYF. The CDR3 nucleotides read TGCAGTGCTGGGGCGGAGGCCACAGATACGCAGTATTTT.

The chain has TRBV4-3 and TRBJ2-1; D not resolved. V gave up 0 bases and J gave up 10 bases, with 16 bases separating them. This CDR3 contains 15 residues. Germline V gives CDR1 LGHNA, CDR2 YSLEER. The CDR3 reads CASSQDLNGRDEQFF. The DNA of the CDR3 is TGCGCCAGCAGCCAAGATCTAAACGGACGAGACGAGCAGTTCTTC.

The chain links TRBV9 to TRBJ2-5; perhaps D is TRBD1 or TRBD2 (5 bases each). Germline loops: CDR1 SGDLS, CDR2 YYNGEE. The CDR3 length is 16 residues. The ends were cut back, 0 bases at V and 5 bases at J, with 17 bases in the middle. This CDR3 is CASSVEDIGSGETQYF. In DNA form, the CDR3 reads TGTGCCAGCAGCGTAGAGGACATCGGGTCGGGGGAGACCCAGTACTTC.

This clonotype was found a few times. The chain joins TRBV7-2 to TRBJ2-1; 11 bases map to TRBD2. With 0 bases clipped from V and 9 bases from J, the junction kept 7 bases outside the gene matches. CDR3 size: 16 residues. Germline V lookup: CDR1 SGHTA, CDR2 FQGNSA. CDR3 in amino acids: CASSLARSGGAGEQFF. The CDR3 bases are TGTGCCAGCAGCTTAGCACGTAGCGGGGGGGCCGGTGAGCAGTTCTTC.

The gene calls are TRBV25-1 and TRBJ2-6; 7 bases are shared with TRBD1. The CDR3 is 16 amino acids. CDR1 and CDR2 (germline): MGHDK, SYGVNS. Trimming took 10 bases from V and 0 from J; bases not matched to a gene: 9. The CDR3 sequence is CAIHPGQLSGANVLTF. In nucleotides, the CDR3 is TGTGCCATCCATCCGGGACAGCTCTCTGGGGCCAACGTCCTGACTTTC.

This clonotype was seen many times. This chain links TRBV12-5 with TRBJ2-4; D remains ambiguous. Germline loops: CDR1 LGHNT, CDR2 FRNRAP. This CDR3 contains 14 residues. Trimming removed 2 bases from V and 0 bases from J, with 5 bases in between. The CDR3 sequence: CASGLTLAKNIQYF. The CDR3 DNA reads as TGTGCTAGTGGTTTGACCCTAGCCAAAAACATTCAGTACTTC.